These T cell receptor beta chains were read from a single sample in a study of follicular helper T cells after annual influenza vaccination. The method was immunoSEQ multiplex PCR; TCRdb's version includes in-frame clones alone and lacks a portion of them. This table has about 10,000 clones, 80% to 90% appearing once. Sequenced here: CXCR5+ CD38- circulating T follicular helper cells from blood, sampled 7 days after influenza vaccination. Every receptor here comes from an adult who received the influenza vaccine. CDR3s include the opening cysteine and the closing phenylalanine or tryptophan. Each record gives: D gene, V gene, clone size, J gene, CDR3 DNA, CDR3 protein. The D gene is left open where the match is weak. Clone size is stated in some rows and not others, as once, few, many or a class when expanded.

-	TRBV5-4	once	TRBJ1-2	TGTGCCAGCAGCCGGGACCCCGGGGGTGGCTACACCTTC	CASSRDPGGGYTF
TRBD2	TRBV4-3	-	TRBJ2-1	TGCGCCAGCAGCCAAGGCGTTGGCGGGGGGGCCGGGGATGAGCAGTTCTTC	CASSQGVGGGAGDEQFF
-	TRBV4-3	-	TRBJ2-7	TGCGCCAGCAGCCAAAATCCGTCCAGCGAGCAGTACTTC	CASSQNPSSEQYF
-	TRBV7-9	few	TRBJ1-1	TGTGCCAGCAGCTTAGCCGACGGTGAAGCTTTCTTT	CASSLADGEAFF
-	TRBV25-1	-	TRBJ2-3	TGTGCCAGCAGTGTAACCTTTAGCACAGATACGCAGTATTTT	CASSVTFSTDTQYF
-	TRBV25-1	-	TRBJ1-1	TGTGCCAGCAGGGAAGACACTGAAGCTTTCTTT	CASREDTEAFF
-	TRBV6-6	-	TRBJ1-6	TGTGCCAGCAGTTACGGGGGGGGATCCTATAATTCACCCCTCCACTTT	CASSYGGGSYNSPLHF
TRBD1	TRBV18	-	TRBJ2-3	TGTGCCAGCCAAGGACAGGGCGACGCAGATACGCAGTATTTT	CASQGQGDADTQYF
TRBD1	TRBV29-1	-	TRBJ1-4	TGCAGCGTTGAGGTCGGGACAGGGTATGAAAAACTGTTTTTT	CSVEVGTGYEKLFF
-	TRBV6-5	-	TRBJ2-3	TGTGCCAGCAGTTACTCGAGGGAGGCAGATACGCAGTATTTT	CASSYSREADTQYF
-	TRBV18	-	TRBJ2-7	TGTGCCAGCTCAGGGGGGTGGGACGGAACCTACGAGCAGTACTTC	CASSGGWDGTYEQYF
-	TRBV7-9	-	TRBJ1-4	TGTGCCAGCAGCTTAGAAGGGGAAACTAATGAAAAACTGTTTTTT	CASSLEGETNEKLFF
TRBD1	TRBV5-6	-	TRBJ2-1	TGTGCCAGCAGCCCAGGGGGCCGGGACGCCTACAATGAGCAGTTCTTC	CASSPGGRDAYNEQFF
TRBD1	TRBV27	-	TRBJ1-2	TGTGCCAGCAGTTTTTTACAGGGGGGCTATTGGGGCTACACCTTC	CASSFLQGGYWGYTF
-	TRBV5-1	-	TRBJ1-1	TGCGCCAGCAGCTTGGATTCAGGGTCCACTGAAGCTTTCTTT	CASSLDSGSTEAFF
TRBD1	TRBV4-3	-	TRBJ1-6	TGCGCCAGCAGCCAAGATGAGGGGGCGGGATCACCCCTCCACTTT	CASSQDEGAGSPLHF